These 21 T cell receptor beta chains came from one sample sequenced in a study of blood T cell repertoires in COVID-19. Generated by immunoSEQ multiplex PCR, the TCRdb table keeps only in-frame clones and is missing some. The profile shows roughly 250,000 clones, 65% to 90% of them singletons. The source material was peripheral blood. These receptors all come from a woman between 50 and 59 years old with acute or convalescent COVID-19.

The chain uses TRBV5-1 and TRBJ2-5, with TRBD1 identical over 9 bases. CDR1 and CDR2 from the germline V gene are SGHRS and YFSETQ. The junction had 6 bases not matched to a gene; V was cut back by 5 bases and J by 4 bases. This CDR3 contains 14 residues. The CDR3 sequence is CASRDGQGRETQYF. CDR3 sequence (DNA): TGCGCCAGCAGAGACGGACAGGGGAGAGAGACCCAGTACTTC.

This clone has only a few counts. The chain couples TRBV30 to TRBJ1-2; D perhaps matches TRBD1 (5 bases). The length of the CDR3 is 14 residues. From germline, CDR1 is GTSNPN and CDR2 SVGIG (reference sequence). V shed 5 bases and J shed 7 bases, with 20 bases lying between them. The CDR3 DNA follows: TGTGCCTGGGCTACATCGGGGGGTATTGGTGGCTACACCTTC. Its translation is CAWATSGGIGGYTF.

The chain links TRBV6-5 to TRBJ2-7, with TRBD1 as a possible D gene (6 bases). V was pared by 8 bases and J by 2 bases, with 13 bases between. The length of the CDR3 is 13 residues. Germline CDR1 is MNHEY and CDR2 is SVGAGI. CDR3 amino acids: CASRSDRTYEQYF. CDR3 nucleotides: TGTGCCAGCCGAAGTGACAGGACCTACGAGCAGTACTTC.

The genes are TRBV6-5 and TRBJ1-3, with D possibly matching TRBD1 (6 bases). Trimming pared 7 bases from V and 3 bases from J, leaving 13 bases between. The CDR3 is 14 residues long. CDR1 MNHEY and CDR2 SVGAGI come from the germline V gene. Here the CDR3 reads CASKLGGDGNTIYF. In DNA form, the CDR3 reads TGTGCCAGCAAACTAGGGGGAGATGGAAACACCATATATTTT.

This clone was seen a few times. The J gene is TRBJ1-5, the V gene TRBV5-1, with 11 bases identical to TRBD1. The V segment lost 4 bases and the J segment 5 bases; nucleotides outside the gene matches: 2. The germline CDR1 and CDR2 sequences are SGHRS and YFSETQ. The CDR3 is 14 amino acids. CDR3 protein: CASSGGQGDQPQHF. The CDR3 DNA sequence: TGCGCCAGCAGCGGGGGACAGGGGGATCAGCCCCAGCATTTT.

The chain couples TRBV28 to TRBJ2-5; possibly TRBD2 for D (6 bases). V lost 6 bases and J 4 bases, leaving 18 bases between the germline ends. CDR3 length: 15 residues. Germline lookup yields CDR1 MDHEN and CDR2 SYDVKM. The CDR3: CASSSGAGSRETQYF. The DNA of the CDR3 is TGTGCCAGCAGCTCCGGGGCGGGAAGTCGAGAGACCCAGTACTTC. Full variable domain (missing parts from reference TRBV28 and TRBJ2-5): DVKVTQSSRYLVKRTGEKVFLECVQDMDHENMFWYRQDPGLGLRLIYFSYDVKMKEKGDIPEGYSVSREKKERFSLILESASTNQTSMYLCASSSGAGSRETQYFGPGTRLLVL.

V and J are TRBV19 and TRBJ1-5, with 7 bases aligning to TRBD1. Germline CDR1 LNHDA, CDR2 SQIVND (reference sequence). Trimming took 4 bases from V and 11 from J; bases not matched to a gene: 14. The length of the CDR3 is 15 residues. In nucleotides, the CDR3 is TGTGCCAGTAGTAGATTACAGGGGCCGGGGGTGGCCCAGCATTTT. Residues: CASSRLQGPGVAQHF. Looking up the rest from reference TRBV19 and TRBJ1-5 gives the full variable domain: DGGITQSPKYLFRKEGQNVTLSCEQNLNHDAMYWYRQDPGQGLRLIYYSQIVNDFQKGDIAEGYSVSREKKESFPLTVTSAQKNPTAFYLCASSRLQGPGVAQHFGDGTRLSIL.

The chain uses TRBV6-4 and TRBJ2-1; D is perhaps TRBD2 (6 bases). CDR1 is MRHNA, CDR2 SNTAGT, per germline. V was trimmed by 3 bases and J by 0 bases, leaving 9 bases between them. The CDR3 is made up of 15 amino acids. The CDR3 DNA sequence: TGTGCCAGCAGTGAGCAAGCGGGCTCCTACAATGAGCAGTTCTTC. This sequence encodes CASSEQAGSYNEQFF.

In DNA, the CDR3 is TGTGCCACCAGCAGCGGGACTAGGGAGGTAATGAGCACAGATACGCAGTATTTT. This codes for CATSSGTREVMSTDTQYF. The chain recombines TRBV15 with TRBJ2-3; 8 positions agree with TRBD2. The CDR3 contains 18 residues. Trimming at V came to 3 bases and at J to 0 bases, leaving 11 bases not matched to a gene. Germline V gene data show CDR1 as LNHNV and CDR2 as YYDKDF (reference sequence).

The chain uses TRBV6-2 or TRBV6-3 and TRBJ1-1, with D unclear. The germline V and J ends were trimmed by 0 bases and 5 bases, with 13 bases remaining between them. CDR1 is MNHEY, CDR2 SVGEGT, per germline. The length of the CDR3 is 15 residues. The CDR3 DNA sequence: TGTGCCAGCAGTTACTCGTCAACGAGGTCTACTGAAGCTTTCTTT. It translates to CASSYSSTRSTEAFF.

V is TRBV14 and J is TRBJ1-5; 8 bases are shared with TRBD1. The CDR3 length is 18 residues. The germline V gene encodes CDR1 SGHDN and CDR2 FVKESK. Trimming removed 4 bases from V and 3 bases from J; junction bases left unmatched: 14. The DNA for the CDR3 is TGTGCCAGCAGCCGGTCAAACAGGGGGGGGATGAACAATCAGCCCCAGCATTTT. Residues: CASSRSNRGGMNNQPQHF.

This clone showed up many times. The V gene is TRBV3-1 (or the pseudogene TRBV3-2), the J gene TRBJ2-1; 9 bases fit TRBD2. Germline-derived CDR1 and CDR2 are LGHDT and YNNKEL (reference sequence). The CDR3 is 16 residues long. Trimming at V came to 4 bases and at J to 2 bases, leaving 6 bases not matched to a gene. The CDR3 protein is CASSPISSGTYNEQFF. In DNA form, the CDR3 reads TGTGCCAGCAGCCCCATCTCTAGCGGGACCTACAATGAGCAGTTCTTC.

J is TRBJ2-2 and V is TRBV5-1; 7 positions match TRBD2. V was clipped by 0 bases and J by 4 bases; unmatched bases: 0. The CDR3 is 14 residues long. The germline V gene encodes CDR1 SGHRS and CDR2 YFSETQ. The CDR3 here is CASSLAGGTGELFF. CDR3 DNA: TGCGCCAGCAGCTTGGCGGGAGGCACCGGGGAGCTGTTTTTT.

The chain carries TRBV28 and TRBJ1-1; 7 bases fit TRBD1. The length of the CDR3 is 15 residues. The V and J ends lost 9 bases and 4 bases, in that order; junction bases with no gene match: 14. The germline V gene has CDR1 MDHEN and CDR2 SYDVKM. DNA for the CDR3: TGTGCCAGTCAGATATCAAGGGGGCGCGTCACTGAAGCTTTCTTT. Its protein product is CASQISRGRVTEAFF.

This clone was seen once. The chain couples TRBV25-1 to TRBJ2-2, with 7 bases matching TRBD1. In germline, CDR1 is MGHDK, CDR2 SYGVNS. The CDR3 runs to 16 residues. The V and J ends lost 8 bases and 7 bases, in that order; junction bases with no gene match: 16. CDR3 loop: CASPAIGTERSGELFF. The CDR3 DNA reads as TGTGCCAGCCCTGCAATAGGGACAGAAAGGAGCGGGGAGCTGTTTTTT. Full variable domain (remainder filled in from reference TRBV25-1 and TRBJ2-2): EADIYQTPRYLVIGTGKKITLECSQTMGHDKMYWYQQDPGMELHLIHYSYGVNSTEKGDLSSESTVSRIRTEHFPLTLESARPSHTSQYLCASPAIGTERSGELFFGEGSRLTVL.

The chain has TRBV23-1 and TRBJ1-1; D is uncertain. TRBV23-1 is an open reading frame whose function is uncertain. The CDR3 spans 19 residues. The ends were cut back, 0 bases at V and 0 bases at J, with 20 bases in the middle. The CDR3 protein is CASSQSGFLARRLNTEAFF. Here the CDR3 DNA reads TGCGCCAGCAGTCAATCTGGGTTTCTGGCGCGGCGGTTGAACACTGAAGCTTTCTTT.

A single count supports this clone. This rearrangement joins TRBV19 to TRBJ2-1, with a weak D call TRBD1 (6 bases). The CDR3 consists of 15 residues. Germline loops: CDR1 LNHDA, CDR2 SQIVND (reference sequence). The V end was cut by 5 bases, the J end by 10 bases, with 21 bases between. The CDR3 spells CASSAASMGAEEQFF. CDR3 DNA sequence: TGTGCCAGTAGTGCAGCTAGTATGGGGGCCGAGGAGCAGTTCTTC.

The J gene is TRBJ2-7, the V gene TRBV28; the D gene is possibly TRBD1 (7 bases). Germline CDR1 reads MDHEN; CDR2 reads SYDVKM. The CDR3 loop spans 15 amino acids. Trimming took off 5 bases at V and 3 bases at J, with 17 bases between the two ends. In nucleotides, the CDR3 is TGTGCCAGCAGTCTTAGACAGGGAGGTAACTACGAGCAGTACTTC. Translating it yields CASSLRQGGNYEQYF.

V usage is TRBV19 and J usage is TRBJ1-5; D not certain. Germline loops: CDR1 LNHDA, CDR2 SQIVND (reference sequence). Trimming removed 7 bases at V and 1 base at J, with 8 bases between. This CDR3 comprises 13 residues. The CDR3 reads CASTSRSNQPQHF. CDR3 DNA sequence: TGTGCCAGTACAAGCAGGAGCAATCAGCCCCAGCATTTT.

V and J are TRBV15 and TRBJ2-5, with D possibly being TRBD1 (5 bases). The CDR3 sequence is 15 residues long. V lost 1 base and J lost 2, with 11 bases in between. Germline lookup yields CDR1 LNHNV and CDR2 YYDKDF (reference sequence). In DNA, the CDR3 is TGTGCCACCAGCAGAGTACGACAGTCACAAGAGACCCAGTACTTC. Translating gives CATSRVRQSQETQYF.

CDR3 in amino acids: CASRTGHTYEQYF. The DNA of the CDR3 is TGTGCCAGCAGGACGGGACATACCTACGAGCAGTACTTC. J is TRBJ2-7 and V is TRBV27; D may be TRBD1 (6 bases). Germline CDR1 MNHEY, CDR2 SMNVEV (reference sequence). CDR3 length: 13 amino acids. The V gene lost 6 bases and the J gene lost 2 bases, with 11 bases spanning the gap.